This is a list of T cell receptor beta chains from one sample in a study of PD-1 blockade in classical Hodgkin lymphoma. TCRdb keeps only in-frame clones here, not all; method: immunoSEQ multiplex PCR. The data hold about 86,000 clones, with roughly nine tenths observed a single time. The specimen comprised peripheral blood mononuclear cells (PBMCs), sampled at baseline. These receptors originate from a human donor with classical Hodgkin lymphoma. Each CDR3 is given with its conserved first and last residue. The D gene is left open where the match is weak. Clone sizes are given selectively: once, few, many, or a class where the clone is expanded.

j_gene,d_gene,v_gene,abundance,CDR3nt,CDR3aa
TRBJ1-2,TRBD1,TRBV19,once,TGTGCCAGTAGCCCGGGACAGGGGGTGAGATATGGCTACACCTTC,CASSPGQGVRYGYTF
TRBJ2-7,TRBD1,TRBV5-4,.,TGTGCCAGCAGCCAGAGGACAGGGGGAAACGAGCAGTACTTC,CASSQRTGGNEQYF
TRBJ1-2,TRBD1,TRBV13,.,TGTGCCAGCAGCTCATACGACAGGGGAAAAGATCCTACTAACTATGGCTACACCTTC,CASSSYDRGKDPTNYGYTF
TRBJ1-1,.,TRBV5-1,.,TGCGCCAGCAGCTTGGGATACGGCAGGGCGGGCACTGAAGCTTTCTTT,CASSLGYGRAGTEAFF
TRBJ2-5,.,TRBV19,.,TGTGCCAGTAGTGTTAGTGGAGCTCGAGAGACCCAGTACTTC,CASSVSGARETQYF
TRBJ2-5,TRBD2,TRBV5-4,.,TGTGCCAGCAGCCTCCGGACTAGCCGAGAGACCCAGTACTTC,CASSLRTSRETQYF
TRBJ2-1,.,TRBV10-2,.,TGCGCCAGCAGTGAGTCGCGCGGCTTCTACAATGAGCAGTTCTTC,CASSESRGFYNEQFF
TRBJ1-4,TRBD1,TRBV9,once,TGTGCCAGCAGCGCCAATCGTGCAGGGGGAGAAAAACTGTTTTTT,CASSANRAGGEKLFF
TRBJ2-7,.,TRBV10-1,.,TGCGCCAGCAGTGAGTCGAGTTCTATGGACATCATCTACGAGCAGTACTTC,CASSESSSMDIIYEQYF
TRBJ2-1,TRBD2,TRBV15,.,TGTGCCACCAGCACAAGAGCGGGATACTACAATGAGCAGTTCTTC,CATSTRAGYYNEQFF
TRBJ2-2,TRBD1,TRBV30,.,TGTGCCCGGGACAGAAACACCGGGGAGCTGTTTTTT,CARDRNTGELFF
TRBJ2-7,TRBD1,TRBV5-4,.,TGTGCCAGCAGCTTTCAGGGGGCTATCGAGCAGTACTTC,CASSFQGAIEQYF
TRBJ2-7,.,TRBV5-8,.,TGTGCCAGCAGCTTGCTGGTGACACGGGATACCTACGAGCAGTACTTC,CASSLLVTRDTYEQYF